This T cell receptor (beta chain) comes out of a study of vaccination and CD4 T cells after COVID-19 (dated by TCRdb to between 2021 and 2024). Looking at the study overall: Six males and four females were included in the convalescent cohort, with two Hispanic individuals, seven Caucasians, two Asians and one multiracial person represented. Each participant got two doses of either the Pfizer-BioNTech BNT162b2 vaccine (n=8) or the Moderna mRNA-1273 vaccine (n=2). Post-COVID blood samples were collected from convalescent patients a median of around 100 days after diagnosis, with a range of roughly 35 to 170 days. The time from the second vaccine dose to post-vaccine blood sampling had a median of approximately 72 days and ranged from roughly 13 to 241 days. For stimulating the cultures, overlapping spike peptide pools were used, derived from SARS-CoV-2 as well as from the common cold coronaviruses HCoV-NL63, HCoV-OC43 and HCoV-229E. Control cultures received a CEFX viral epitope pool as the positive control, an HIV-1 Nef peptide pool as the negative control, or no peptide. The spike-specific CD4+ TCR repertoire was compared before and after mRNA vaccination in fewer than eleven COVID-19 convalescent patients and several infection-naive healthy vaccine recipients. In an earlier paper using these donors, memory CD4+ T cell crossreactivity between SARS-CoV-2 and common cold coronavirus spike proteins was assessed at the TCR clonotype level. Results and caveats for the whole study, not just this receptor: Of the vaccine-specific clones found in convalescent patients, nearly all (304 of 307) were mono-reactive for SARS-CoV-2 spike instead of being cross-reactive with common cold coronaviruses. Relatively few convalescent patients were included in the study, and early timepoints after natural infection were not analyzed. The median number of SARS-CoV-2-reactive clonotypes rose from 20 to 25 after infection to roughly 38 after vaccination, but the change was not significant. Among the post-vaccine SARS-CoV-2-reactive clones in convalescent patients, a median approximately 90% showed up only after vaccination, which suggests vaccine-specific priming.

Libraries came from PCR. DNA from cultured CD4+ T cells underwent TCR sequencing with the Oncomine TCR Beta short-read assay at the Johns Hopkins FTIC core. The QIAamp micro DNA kit was used to extract genomic DNA from the cultured CD4+ T cells. Oncomine TCR Beta libraries from cultured CD4+ T cells were pooled with unique dual indexes and sequenced on an Illumina iSeq 100. Per the source publication's procedure: Non-productive sequences were removed, and CDR3s that did not start with C, did not end with F or W, or were shorter than 7 amino acids were discarded. The MANAFEST web application was used to identify antigen-specific clonotypes by comparing peptide-stimulated wells against reference wells and other culture wells. For a clone to be called positive, the clone needed an FDR below 0.05, an odds ratio above 5, and a productive frequency above 0.1% in at least two of three replicate wells. Clonotypes that were significantly expanded in both SARS-CoV-2 spike wells and at least one common cold coronavirus spike condition were defined as cross-reactive. Levenshtein distances (stringdist) and unrooted phylogenetic trees (ape) in R version 3.6.1 were used to assess CDR3 homology. TCRdb handled the public reads itself, with Q25 trimming in fastp and clone calling in MiXCR, and kept productive beta chains. Entries are consolidated by CDR3 protein sequence, retaining the most common genes and DNA. The V and J calls were determined by TCRdb, not by the authors. Recorded for this sample are 1,500 to 2,000 distinct CDR3 sequences; about an eighth of them occurred a single time. Clones ranked in the top ten supply around an eighth of the sample.

This clonotype was seen a handful of times. Its cognate antigen has yet to be identified. No per-base quality is available; no much larger clone lies one base away. A distance of 8 bases separates the germline ends of V and J, which lose 7 bases and 4 bases respectively. CDR3 length: 12 amino acids, cysteine to phenylalanine. The entry retains the CDR3 DNA only, 36 bases that are in frame from base 1. Taken with the paper, the label for treatment or condition translates to: approximately 9-day PBMC culture with coronavirus spike peptide pools or control peptides (ViraFEST assay). CD4+ T cells from unexposed donors were collected before the COVID-19 pandemic (2011-2018). To expand antigen-specific T cells with peptide pools and then pick out the expanded clonotypes through TCR sequencing, the study relied on the ViraFEST assay. PBMCs were cultured at approximately 2 million per well in IMDM supplemented with 5% human AB serum and roughly 10 IU/ml IL-2, with approximately 10 ug/ml peptide pools added. On days 3 and 7, half of the culture medium was replaced with fresh IL-2-containing medium. After approximately 11 days of culture, CD4+ T cells were isolated by negative selection with the EasySep CD4+ T cell isolation kit. Unexposed donor CD4+ T cells were tested for reactivity to SARS-CoV-2 S and N and four common cold coronavirus spike pools, as cell number allowed. Ficoll-Paque Plus gradient centrifugation was used to isolate PBMCs from whole blood, and the isolated PBMCs were then either used fresh or cryopreserved at -140C. Each culture condition was generally run in triplicate wells. The leukapheresis product for the unexposed donors was obtained through commercial purchase.

This receptor was identified in a human donor in good health. The rearrangement joined TRBV12-3 or TRBV12-4 to TRBJ1-3, with an unclear D gene assignment. The sample consisted of CD4+ T cells from blood, cultured in vitro. The nucleotides are TGTGCCAGCACCGTCAGGGGAAACACCATATATTTT. It translates to CASTVRGNTIYF.